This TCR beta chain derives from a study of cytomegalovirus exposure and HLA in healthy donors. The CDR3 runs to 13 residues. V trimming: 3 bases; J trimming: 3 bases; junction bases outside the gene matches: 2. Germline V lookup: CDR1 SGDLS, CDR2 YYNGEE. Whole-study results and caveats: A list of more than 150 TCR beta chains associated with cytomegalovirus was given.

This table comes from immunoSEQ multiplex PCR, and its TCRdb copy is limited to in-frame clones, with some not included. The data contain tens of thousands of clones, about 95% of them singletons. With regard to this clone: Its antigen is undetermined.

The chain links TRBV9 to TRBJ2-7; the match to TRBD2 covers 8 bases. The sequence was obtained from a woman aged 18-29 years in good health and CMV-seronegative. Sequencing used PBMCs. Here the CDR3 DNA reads TGTGCCAGCAGCGAGACTAGCGTCTACGAGCAGTACTTC. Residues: CASSETSVYEQYF. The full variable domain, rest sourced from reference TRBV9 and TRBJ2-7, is DSGVTQTPKHLITATGQRVTLRCSPRSGDLSVYWYQQSLDQGLQFLIQYYNGEERAKGNILERFSAQQFPDLHSELNLSSLELGDSALYFCASSETSVYEQYFGPGTRLTVT.